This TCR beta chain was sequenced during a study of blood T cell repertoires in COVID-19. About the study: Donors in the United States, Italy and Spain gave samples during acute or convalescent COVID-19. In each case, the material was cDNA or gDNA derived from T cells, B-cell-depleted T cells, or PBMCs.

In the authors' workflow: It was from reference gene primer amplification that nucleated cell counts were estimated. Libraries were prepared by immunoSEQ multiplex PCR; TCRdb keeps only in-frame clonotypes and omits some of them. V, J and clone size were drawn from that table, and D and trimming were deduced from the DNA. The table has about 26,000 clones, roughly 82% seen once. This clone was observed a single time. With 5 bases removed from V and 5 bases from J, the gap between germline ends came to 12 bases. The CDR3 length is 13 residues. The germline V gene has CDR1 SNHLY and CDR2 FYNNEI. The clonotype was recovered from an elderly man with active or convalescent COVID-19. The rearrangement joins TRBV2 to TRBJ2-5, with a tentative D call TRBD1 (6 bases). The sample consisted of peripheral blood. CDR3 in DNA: TGTGCCAGCAGTTGGTCGCAGGGGGAGACCCAGTACTTC. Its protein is CASSWSQGETQYF.